This TCR beta chain was retrieved from a study of blood T cell repertoires in COVID-19. Assay used: immunoSEQ multiplex PCR; TCRdb lists only in-frame clones, some missing. The data hold over 250,000 clones, with 85% to 90% observed a single time. The CDR3 contains 12 residues. Germline CDR1 GTSNPN, CDR2 SVGIG (reference sequence). Trimming left V 0 bases short and J 7 bases short, with 7 bases between. Participant-reported clinical history was the basis for cohort assignment. The sequence was collected from an older woman who had recovered from COVID-19. The chain has TRBV30 and TRBJ2-1; D unclear. Sequenced: PBMCs or T cells enriched from blood (not recorded which). The CDR3 coding sequence is TGTGCCTGGAGTGTCGGTCTTAATGAGCAGTTCTTC. It yields the protein CAWSVGLNEQFF.